Below are 10 T cell receptor beta chains sequenced from a single sample in a study of blood T cell repertoires in COVID-19. Data came from immunoSEQ multiplex PCR; TCRdb stores just in-frame clones and leaves some out. The repertoire includes 130,000 or so clones, around 80% of them detected once, and roughly 17% sits in the top ten. Input material: peripheral blood. Receptors originate from a man between 60 and 75 years old with active or convalescent COVID-19.

V gene TRBV5-1 combines with J gene TRBJ2-2, with D possibly matching TRBD2 (5 bases). V lost 5 bases to trimming and J lost 0 bases, with 8 bases between them. The germline V gene has CDR1 SGHRS and CDR2 YFSETQ. This CDR3 spans 14 amino acids. The CDR3 region is CASRPGSNTGELFF. As DNA, the CDR3 is TGCGCCAGCAGGCCGGGATCGAACACCGGGGAGCTGTTTTTT.

The chain recombines TRBV7-6 with TRBJ2-7; 10 bases are shared with TRBD2. Trimming at V came to 1 base and at J to 3 bases, leaving 3 bases not matched to a gene. Germline assignment: CDR1 SGHVS and CDR2 FNYEAQ. The CDR3 loop spans 15 amino acids. CDR3 sequence reads: CASSLGLAGVYEQYF. The CDR3 coding sequence is TGTGCCAGCAGCTTAGGCCTAGCGGGAGTCTACGAGCAGTACTTC.

V and J are TRBV7-9 and TRBJ2-2; TRBD2 agrees at 11 bases. In germline, CDR1 is SEHNR, CDR2 FQNEAQ (reference sequence). Trimming removed 7 bases from V and 3 bases from J; junction bases left unmatched: 13. The length of the CDR3 is 18 residues. CDR3 region: CASNPKGLAAIYTGELFF. The CDR3 coding sequence is TGTGCCAGCAATCCAAAGGGACTAGCGGCAATTTACACCGGGGAGCTGTTTTTT.

As for this clone: At the DNA level, this CDR3 is encoded by other sequences in the same sample as well. The genes are TRBV11-3 and TRBJ1-1; D gene ambiguous. The CDR3 sequence is 13 residues long. Germline loops: CDR1 SGHNT, CDR2 YENEEA. Between the trimmed V and J ends, which lost 1 base and 1 base, there was a span of 4 bases. CDR3 sequence: CASSLARNTEAFF. Written as DNA, the CDR3 is TGTGCCAGCAGCTTAGCCCGGAACACTGAAGCTTTCTTT. The entire variable domain, with the rest obtained from reference TRBV11-3 and TRBJ1-1, is as follows: EAGVVQSPRYKIIEKKQPVAFWCNPISGHNTLYWYLQNLGQGPELLIRYENEEAVDDSQLPKDRFSAERLKGVDSTLKIQPAELGDSAVYLCASSLARNTEAFFGQGTRLTVV.

J is TRBJ2-2 and V is TRBV3-1 (or the pseudogene TRBV3-2); 10 bases match TRBD2. This CDR3 contains 16 residues. The trim removed 4 bases at V and 1 base at J, leaving 3 bases unmatched. Germline lookup yields CDR1 LGHDT and CDR2 YNNKEL (reference sequence). The CDR3 nucleotides read TGTGCCAGCAGCCCCTCTAGCGGGAGGAACACCGGGGAGCTGTTTTTT. Its protein product is CASSPSSGRNTGELFF.

In the case of this clone: Other DNA sequences within the sample encode an identical CDR3. The J gene is TRBJ1-1, the V gene TRBV2, with TRBD1 matching over 8 bases. Germline V lookup: CDR1 SNHLY, CDR2 FYNNEI. Trimming at V came to 1 base and at J to 4 bases, leaving 2 bases not matched to a gene. The CDR3 totals 14 residues. CDR3 bases: TGTGCCAGCAGTGAAGTAACAGGGGGCACTGAAGCTTTCTTT. As protein: CASSEVTGGTEAFF.

This clone has only one observation. The chain has TRBV7-9 and TRBJ2-4, with 15 positions matching TRBD2. CDR1 and CDR2 from the germline V gene are SEHNR and FQNEAQ (reference sequence). This CDR3 spans 16 amino acids. V shed 5 bases and J 7 bases; nucleotides not matched to a gene: 6. The DNA of the CDR3 is TGTGCCAGCAGCCTCTTCGGACTAGCGGGAGGGAACATTCAGTACTTC. Translated: CASSLFGLAGGNIQYF.

The chain uses TRBV7-3 and TRBJ2-3; D might be TRBD2 (5 bases). Trimming took off 2 bases at V and 4 bases at J, with 7 bases between the two ends. The CDR3 length is 13 residues. CDR1 SGHTA and CDR2 FQGTGA come from the germline V gene. CDR3 sequence reads: CASSLGRADTQYF. CDR3 nucleotides: TGTGCCAGCAGCTTAGGGCGGGCAGATACGCAGTATTTT.

The chain's CDR3 is CASSQERGNHNEQFF. CDR3 bases: TGCGCCAGCAGCCAAGAACGAGGGAACCACAATGAGCAGTTCTTC. This sequence joins TRBV4-3 and TRBJ2-1, with D maybe TRBD2 (5 bases). Germline V gene sequence: CDR1 LGHNA, CDR2 YSLEER. The CDR3 has 15 amino acids. Trimming took off 0 bases at V and 5 bases at J, with 11 bases between the two ends.

The chain couples TRBV27 to TRBJ2-7, with a tentative D call TRBD2 (6 bases). Trimming removed 6 bases from V and 5 bases from J, with 17 bases in between. The CDR3 is 14 residues long. Germline lookup yields CDR1 MNHEY and CDR2 SMNVEV (reference sequence). The CDR3 is CASSRGTWGDEQYF. CDR3 DNA: TGTGCCAGCAGCCGCGGGACGTGGGGGGACGAGCAGTACTTC.